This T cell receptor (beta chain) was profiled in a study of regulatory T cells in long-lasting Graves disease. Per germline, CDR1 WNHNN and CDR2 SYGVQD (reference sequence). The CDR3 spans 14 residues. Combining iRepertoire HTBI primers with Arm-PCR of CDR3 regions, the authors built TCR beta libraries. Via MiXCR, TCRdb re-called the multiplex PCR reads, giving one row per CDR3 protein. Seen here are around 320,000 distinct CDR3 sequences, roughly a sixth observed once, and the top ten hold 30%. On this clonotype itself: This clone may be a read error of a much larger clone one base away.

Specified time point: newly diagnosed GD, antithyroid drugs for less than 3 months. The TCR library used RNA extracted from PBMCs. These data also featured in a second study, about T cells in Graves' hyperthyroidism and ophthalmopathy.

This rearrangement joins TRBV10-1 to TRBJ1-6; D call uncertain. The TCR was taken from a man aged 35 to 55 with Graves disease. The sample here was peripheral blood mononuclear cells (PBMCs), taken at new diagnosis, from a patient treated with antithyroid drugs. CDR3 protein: CASSEAMPGSLLHF. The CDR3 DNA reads TGCGCCAGCAGTGAGGCCATGCCGGGCTCACTCCTCCACTTT.